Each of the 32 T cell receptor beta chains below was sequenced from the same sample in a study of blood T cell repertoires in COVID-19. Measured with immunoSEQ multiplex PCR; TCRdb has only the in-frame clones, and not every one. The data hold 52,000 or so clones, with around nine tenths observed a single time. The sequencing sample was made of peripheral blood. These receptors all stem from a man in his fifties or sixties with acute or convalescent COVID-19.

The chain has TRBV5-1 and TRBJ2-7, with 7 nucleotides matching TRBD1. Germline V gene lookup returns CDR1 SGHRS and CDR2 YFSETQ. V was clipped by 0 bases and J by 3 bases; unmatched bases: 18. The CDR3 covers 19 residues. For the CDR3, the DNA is TGCGCCAGCAGCTTGGCCCCGGGCTACGGCCACAGGGGCGGCTACGAGCAGTACTTC. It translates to CASSLAPGYGHRGGYEQYF.

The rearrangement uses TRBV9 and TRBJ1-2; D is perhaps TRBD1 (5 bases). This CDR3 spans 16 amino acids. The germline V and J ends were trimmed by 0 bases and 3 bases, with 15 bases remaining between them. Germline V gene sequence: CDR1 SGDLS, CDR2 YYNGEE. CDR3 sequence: CASSVEGGGGHYGYTF. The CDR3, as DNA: TGTGCCAGCAGCGTAGAGGGTGGCGGGGGACACTATGGCTACACCTTC.

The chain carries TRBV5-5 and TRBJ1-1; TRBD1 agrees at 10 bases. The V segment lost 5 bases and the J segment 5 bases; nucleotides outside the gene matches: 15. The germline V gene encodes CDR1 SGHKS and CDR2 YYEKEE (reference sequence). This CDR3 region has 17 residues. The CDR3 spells CASSYRDRGRGKTEAFF. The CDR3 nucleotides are TGTGCCAGCAGTTACCGGGACAGGGGAAGAGGAAAGACTGAAGCTTTCTTT.

The CDR3 loop is CAWTAGNNSPLHF. CDR3 sequence (DNA): TGTGCCTGGACCGCAGGAAATAATTCACCCCTCCACTTT. The genes are TRBV30 and TRBJ1-6; D is unresolved. Germline V gene lookup returns CDR1 GTSNPN and CDR2 SVGIG (reference sequence). Trimming pared 4 bases from V and 5 bases from J, leaving 9 bases between. The CDR3 has 13 amino acids.

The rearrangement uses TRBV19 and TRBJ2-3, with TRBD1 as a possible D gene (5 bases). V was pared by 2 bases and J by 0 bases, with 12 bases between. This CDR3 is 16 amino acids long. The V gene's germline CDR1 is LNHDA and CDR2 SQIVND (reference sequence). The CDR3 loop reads CASSISRGRSTDTQYF. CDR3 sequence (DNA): TGTGCCAGTAGTATAAGTAGGGGCCGTAGCACAGATACGCAGTATTTT.

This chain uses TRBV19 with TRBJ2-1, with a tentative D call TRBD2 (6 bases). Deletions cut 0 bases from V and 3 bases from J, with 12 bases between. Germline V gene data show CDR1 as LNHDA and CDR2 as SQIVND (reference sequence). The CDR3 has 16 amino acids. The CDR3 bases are TGTGCCAGTAGTATAGATGACGGGAGCAGCTACAATGAGCAGTTCTTC. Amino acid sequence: CASSIDDGSSYNEQFF.

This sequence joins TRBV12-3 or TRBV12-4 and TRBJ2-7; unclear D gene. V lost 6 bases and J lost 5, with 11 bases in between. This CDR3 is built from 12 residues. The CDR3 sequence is CASSPSVDEQYF. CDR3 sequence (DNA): TGTGCCAGCAGCCCCTCAGTGGACGAGCAGTACTTC.

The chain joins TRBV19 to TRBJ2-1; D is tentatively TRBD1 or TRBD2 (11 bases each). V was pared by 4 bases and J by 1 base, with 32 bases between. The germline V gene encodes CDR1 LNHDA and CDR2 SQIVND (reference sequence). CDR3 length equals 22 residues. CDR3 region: CASSNRDRGVAGGRESYNEQFF. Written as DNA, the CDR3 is TGTGCCAGTAGTAACCGGGACAGGGGGGTAGCGGGAGGGAGGGAATCCTACAATGAGCAGTTCTTC.

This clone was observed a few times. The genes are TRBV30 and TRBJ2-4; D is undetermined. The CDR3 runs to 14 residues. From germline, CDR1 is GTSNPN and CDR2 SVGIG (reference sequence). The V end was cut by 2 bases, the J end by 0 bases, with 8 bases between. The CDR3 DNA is TGTGCCTGGAGTATTGGCCTAGCCAAAAACATTCAGTACTTC. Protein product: CAWSIGLAKNIQYF. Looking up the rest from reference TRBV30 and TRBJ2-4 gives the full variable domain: SQTIHQWPATLVQPVGSPLSLECTVEGTSNPNLYWYRQAAGRGLQLLFYSVGIGQISSEVPQNLSASRPQDRQFILSSKKLLLSDSGFYLCAWSIGLAKNIQYFGAGTRLSVL.

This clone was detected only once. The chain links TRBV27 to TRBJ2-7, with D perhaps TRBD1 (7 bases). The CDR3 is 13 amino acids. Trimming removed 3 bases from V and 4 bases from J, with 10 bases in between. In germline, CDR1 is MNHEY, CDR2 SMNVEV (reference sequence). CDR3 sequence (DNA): TGTGCCAGCAGTTTGCGGGACAGATACGAGCAGTACTTC. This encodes CASSLRDRYEQYF.

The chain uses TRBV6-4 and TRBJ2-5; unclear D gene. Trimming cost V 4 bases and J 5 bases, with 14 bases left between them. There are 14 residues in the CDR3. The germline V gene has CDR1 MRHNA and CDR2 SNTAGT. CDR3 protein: CASSAGALSETQYF. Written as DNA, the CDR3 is TGTGCCAGCAGTGCAGGCGCTCTATCGGAGACCCAGTACTTC.

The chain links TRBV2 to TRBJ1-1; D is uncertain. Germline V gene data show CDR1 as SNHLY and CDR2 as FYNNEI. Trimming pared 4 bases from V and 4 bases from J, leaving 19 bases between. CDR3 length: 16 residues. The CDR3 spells CASSAKGAAATTEAFF. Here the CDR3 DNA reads TGTGCCAGCAGTGCCAAGGGAGCGGCGGCCACCACTGAAGCTTTCTTT.

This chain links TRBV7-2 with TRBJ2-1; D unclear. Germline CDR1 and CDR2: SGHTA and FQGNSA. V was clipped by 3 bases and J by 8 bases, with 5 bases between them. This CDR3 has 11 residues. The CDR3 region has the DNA TGTGCCAGCAGCTTGTATGATGAGCAGTTCTTC. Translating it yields CASSLYDEQFF.

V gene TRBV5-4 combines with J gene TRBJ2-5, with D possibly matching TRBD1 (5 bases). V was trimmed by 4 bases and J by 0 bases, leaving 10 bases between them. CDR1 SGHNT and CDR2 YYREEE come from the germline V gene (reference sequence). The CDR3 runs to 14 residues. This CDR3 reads CASSQDRYQETQYF. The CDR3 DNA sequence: TGTGCCAGCAGCCAAGACAGATACCAAGAGACCCAGTACTTC.

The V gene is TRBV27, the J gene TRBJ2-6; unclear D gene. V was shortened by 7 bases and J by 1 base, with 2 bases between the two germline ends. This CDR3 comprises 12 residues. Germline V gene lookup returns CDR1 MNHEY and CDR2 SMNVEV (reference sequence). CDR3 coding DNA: TGTGCCAGCACTTCTGGGGCCAACGTCCTGACTTTC. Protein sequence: CASTSGANVLTF.

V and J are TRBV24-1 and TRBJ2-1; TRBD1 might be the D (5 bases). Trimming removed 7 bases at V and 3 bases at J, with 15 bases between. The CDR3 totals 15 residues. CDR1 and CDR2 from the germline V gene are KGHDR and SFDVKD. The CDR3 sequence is CATSDATGYYNEQFF. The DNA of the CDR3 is TGTGCCACCAGCGATGCCACAGGCTACTACAATGAGCAGTTCTTC.

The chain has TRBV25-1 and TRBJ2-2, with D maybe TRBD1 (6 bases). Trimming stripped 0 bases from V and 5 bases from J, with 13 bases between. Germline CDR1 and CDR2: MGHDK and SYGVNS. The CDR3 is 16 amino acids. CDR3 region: CASSEYQGKGTGELFF. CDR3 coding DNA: TGTGCCAGCAGTGAATATCAGGGGAAGGGAACCGGGGAGCTGTTTTTT.

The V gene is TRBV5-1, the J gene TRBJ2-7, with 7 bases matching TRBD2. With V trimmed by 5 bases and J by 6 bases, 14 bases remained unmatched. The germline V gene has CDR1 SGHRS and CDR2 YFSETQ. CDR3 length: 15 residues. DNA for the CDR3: TGCGCCAGCAGGCCCCAGGCGGGAGAAGTTGCCGAGCAGTACTTC. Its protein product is CASRPQAGEVAEQYF.

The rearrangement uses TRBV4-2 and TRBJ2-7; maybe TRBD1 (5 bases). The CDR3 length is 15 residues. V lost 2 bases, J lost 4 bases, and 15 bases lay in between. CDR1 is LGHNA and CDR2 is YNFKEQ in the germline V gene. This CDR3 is CASSQSSDSLYEQYF. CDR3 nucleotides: TGTGCCAGCAGCCAATCTTCCGACAGCCTGTACGAGCAGTACTTC.

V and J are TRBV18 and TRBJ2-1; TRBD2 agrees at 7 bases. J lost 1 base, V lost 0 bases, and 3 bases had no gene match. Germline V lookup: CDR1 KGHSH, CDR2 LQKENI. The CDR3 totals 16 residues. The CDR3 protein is CASSPPSGLSYNEQFF. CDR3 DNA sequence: TGTGCCAGCTCACCACCTAGCGGGTTATCCTACAATGAGCAGTTCTTC. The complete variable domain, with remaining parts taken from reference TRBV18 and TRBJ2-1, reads NAGVMQNPRHLVRRRGQEARLRCSPMKGHSHVYWYRQLPEEGLKFMVYLQKENIIDESGMPKERFSAEFPKEGPSILRIQQVVRGDSAAYFCASSPPSGLSYNEQFFGPGTRLTVL.

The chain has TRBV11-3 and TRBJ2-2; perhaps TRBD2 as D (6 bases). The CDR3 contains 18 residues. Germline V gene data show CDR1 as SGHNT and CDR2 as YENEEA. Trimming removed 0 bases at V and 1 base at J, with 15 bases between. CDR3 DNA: TGTGCCAGCAGCTTAGACGGAGGGGCGGCGGGGAACACCGGGGAGCTGTTTTTT. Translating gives CASSLDGGAAGNTGELFF.

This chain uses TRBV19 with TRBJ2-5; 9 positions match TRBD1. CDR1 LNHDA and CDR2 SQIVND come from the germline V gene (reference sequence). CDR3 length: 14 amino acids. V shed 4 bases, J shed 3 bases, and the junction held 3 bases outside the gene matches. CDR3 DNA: TGTGCCAGTAGTACCACAGGGGGCAAAGAGACCCAGTACTTC. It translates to CASSTTGGKETQYF. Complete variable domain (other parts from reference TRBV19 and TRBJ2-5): DGGITQSPKYLFRKEGQNVTLSCEQNLNHDAMYWYRQDPGQGLRLIYYSQIVNDFQKGDIAEGYSVSREKKESFPLTVTSAQKNPTAFYLCASSTTGGKETQYFGPGTRLLVL.

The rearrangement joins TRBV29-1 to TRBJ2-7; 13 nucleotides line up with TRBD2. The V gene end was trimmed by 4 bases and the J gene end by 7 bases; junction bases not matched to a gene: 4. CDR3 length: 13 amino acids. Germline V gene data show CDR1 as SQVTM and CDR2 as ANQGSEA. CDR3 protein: CSVGLAGGREQYF. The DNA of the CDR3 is TGCAGCGTTGGACTAGCGGGGGGTCGGGAGCAGTACTTC.

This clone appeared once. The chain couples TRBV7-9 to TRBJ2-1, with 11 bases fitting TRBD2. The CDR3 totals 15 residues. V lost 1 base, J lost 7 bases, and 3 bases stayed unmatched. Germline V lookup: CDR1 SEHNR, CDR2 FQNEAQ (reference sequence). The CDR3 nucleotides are TGTGCCAGCAGCTTAGTAGCGGGAGGGTTGAATGAGCAGTTCTTC. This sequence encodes CASSLVAGGLNEQFF.

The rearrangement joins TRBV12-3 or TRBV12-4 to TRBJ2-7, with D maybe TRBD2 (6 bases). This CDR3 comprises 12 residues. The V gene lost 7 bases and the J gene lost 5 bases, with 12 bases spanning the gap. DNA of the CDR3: TGTGCCAGCAACGGCGGGGACGACGAGCAGTACTTC. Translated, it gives CASNGGDDEQYF.

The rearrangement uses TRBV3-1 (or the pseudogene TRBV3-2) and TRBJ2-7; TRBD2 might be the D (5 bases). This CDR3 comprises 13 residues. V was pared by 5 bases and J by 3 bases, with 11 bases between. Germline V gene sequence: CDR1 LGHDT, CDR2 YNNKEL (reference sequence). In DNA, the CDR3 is TGTGCCAGCAGCGATGGACTCCTCTACGAGCAGTACTTC. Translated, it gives CASSDGLLYEQYF.

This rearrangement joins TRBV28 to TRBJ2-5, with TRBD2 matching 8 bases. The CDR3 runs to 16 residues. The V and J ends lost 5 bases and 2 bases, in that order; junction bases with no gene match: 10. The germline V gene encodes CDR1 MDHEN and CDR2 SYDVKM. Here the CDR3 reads CASSHGLAGSQETQYF. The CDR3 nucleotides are TGTGCCAGCAGTCACGGGCTAGCGGGTTCTCAAGAGACCCAGTACTTC.

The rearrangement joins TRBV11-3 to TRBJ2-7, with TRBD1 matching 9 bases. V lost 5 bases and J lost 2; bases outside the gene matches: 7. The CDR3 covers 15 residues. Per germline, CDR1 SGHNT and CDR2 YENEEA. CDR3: CASSKGTGNPYEQYF. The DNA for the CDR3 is TGTGCCAGCAGCAAAGGGACAGGGAATCCCTACGAGCAGTACTTC.

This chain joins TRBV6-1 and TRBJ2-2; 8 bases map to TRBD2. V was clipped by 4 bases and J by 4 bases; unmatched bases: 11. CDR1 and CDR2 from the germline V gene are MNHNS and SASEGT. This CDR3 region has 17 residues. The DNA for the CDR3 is TGTGCCAGCAGTGCACTCCCCCGACTAGCGCCCACCGGGGAGCTGTTTTTT. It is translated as CASSALPRLAPTGELFF.

The CDR3 here is CASSPQQGQPQHF. CDR3 bases: TGTGCCAGCAGTCCCCAACAGGGTCAGCCCCAGCATTTT. The V gene is TRBV12-3 or TRBV12-4, the J gene TRBJ1-5; weak D call: TRBD1 (6 bases). CDR3 length: 13 amino acids. Trimming stripped 5 bases from V and 6 bases from J, with 11 bases between.

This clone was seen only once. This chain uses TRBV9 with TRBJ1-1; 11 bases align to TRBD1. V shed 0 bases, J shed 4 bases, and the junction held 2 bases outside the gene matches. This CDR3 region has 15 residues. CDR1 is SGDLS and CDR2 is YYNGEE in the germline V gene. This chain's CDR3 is CASSVAGTGGTEAFF. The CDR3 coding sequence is TGTGCCAGCAGCGTAGCAGGGACAGGGGGCACTGAAGCTTTCTTT.

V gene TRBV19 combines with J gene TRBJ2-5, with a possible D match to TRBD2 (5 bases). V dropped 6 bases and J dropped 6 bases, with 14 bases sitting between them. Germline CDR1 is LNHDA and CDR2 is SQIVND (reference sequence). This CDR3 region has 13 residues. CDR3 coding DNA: TGTGCCAGTAGCCGAGAAGGGAGACAGACCCAGTACTTC. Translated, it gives CASSREGRQTQYF.